This TCR beta chain was sequenced during a study of cytomegalovirus exposure and HLA in healthy donors. Overall study findings and caveats: Despite most TCR sequences being rare, some public TCRs occurred in many donors.

Assay: immunoSEQ multiplex PCR; the TCRdb copy retains only in-frame clones and omits some. The sample yields about 160,000 clones, just under 90% seen once. Looked up from germline, CDR1 is MNHNS and CDR2 is SASEGT. This CDR3 has 14 amino acids. V shed 2 bases and J shed 7 bases, with 12 bases lying between them. While the first cohort had 650 to 850 subjects, the donors belonged to the separate validation cohort of more than 95 subjects. This clone has more than one count but fewer than ten. What it binds is not known. Source material: PBMCs. The receptor's source is a man younger than 35 in good health and CMV-seropositive. V gene TRBV6-1 combines with J gene TRBJ2-1; a weak D match, TRBD2 (6 bases). This CDR3 is CASSEQVAANEQFF. DNA of the CDR3: TGTGCCAGCAGTGAACAGGTAGCGGCTAATGAGCAGTTCTTC.